A single sample is the source of the 25 T cell receptor beta chains below, sequenced in a study of control samples from healthy donors and cancer patients. Produced via immunoSEQ multiplex PCR; TCRdb's table is partial and in-frame only. The top ten hold about 3.1% of the sample, which has around 68,000 clones, approximately 84% seen once. The sample taken for sequencing was PBMCs. These receptors were taken from a woman aged 50 to 65 with lung cancer.

The V call is TRBV7-8, the J call TRBJ2-1, with no clear D. The CDR3 loop spans 13 amino acids. The V gene's germline CDR1 is SGHVS and CDR2 FQNEAQ. Trimming took off 5 bases at V and 4 bases at J, with 9 bases between the two ends. CDR3 coding DNA: TGTGCCAGCAGCCCGCCGAATTACAATGAGCAGTTCTTC. Translation: CASSPPNYNEQFF.

A few counts support this clone. The chain employs TRBV11-2 and TRBJ1-1; tentatively, D is TRBD1 (5 bases). Trimming removed 2 bases from V and 1 base from J, with 8 bases in between. The V gene's germline CDR1 is SGHAT and CDR2 FQNNGV. The CDR3 is made up of 14 amino acids. The CDR3 is CASSLYRGNTEAFF. In nucleotides, the CDR3 is TGTGCCAGCAGCTTATATAGGGGGAACACTGAAGCTTTCTTT.

V and J are TRBV6-2 or TRBV6-3 and TRBJ1-1; D unclear. There are 13 residues in the CDR3. With 5 bases removed from V and 0 bases from J, the gap between germline ends came to 7 bases. In germline, CDR1 is MNHEY, CDR2 SVGEGT. The CDR3 here is CASSDAVNTEAFF. The CDR3 DNA reads TGTGCCAGCAGTGATGCCGTGAACACTGAAGCTTTCTTT.

J is TRBJ1-6 and V is TRBV7-2; D gene ambiguous. This CDR3 comprises 13 residues. V lost 4 bases and J lost 10, with 11 bases in between. The V gene's germline CDR1 is SGHTA and CDR2 FQGNSA. In DNA, the CDR3 is TGTGCCAGCAGCTCCGCCGGAGCCTCACCCCTCCACTTT. Protein: CASSSAGASPLHF.

The chain employs TRBV7-9 and TRBJ2-1; D is unresolved. This CDR3 is built from 13 residues. The germline V and J ends were trimmed by 5 bases and 7 bases, with 12 bases remaining between them. From germline, CDR1 is SEHNR and CDR2 FQNEAQ (reference sequence). CDR3 DNA: TGTGCCAGCAGCGTTGGGCAGAATAATGAGCAGTTCTTC. It is translated as CASSVGQNNEQFF.

The rearrangement uses TRBV27 and TRBJ2-6; TRBD1 matches at 7 bases. Germline V gene lookup returns CDR1 MNHEY and CDR2 SMNVEV (reference sequence). The CDR3 is made up of 19 amino acids. J lost 4 bases, V lost 5 bases, and 17 bases had no gene match. In nucleotides, the CDR3 is TGTGCCAGCAGTACCAACCGACAGGGAATTTTCTCGGGGGCCAACGTCCTGACTTTC. Encoded protein: CASSTNRQGIFSGANVLTF. The variable domain in full, completed from reference TRBV27 and TRBJ2-6, reads EAQVTQNPRYLITVTGKKLTVTCSQNMNHEYMSWYRQDPGLGLRQIYYSMNVEVTDKGDVPEGYKVSRKEKRNFPLILESPSPNQTSLYFCASSTNRQGIFSGANVLTFGAGSRLTVL.

This CDR3 reads CASSHGGTNYGYTF. DNA for the CDR3: TGTGCCAGCAGCCATGGGGGCACGAACTATGGCTACACCTTC. The chain combines TRBV5-4 with TRBJ1-2, with D perhaps matching TRBD1 (6 bases). The CDR3 has 14 amino acids. The V gene's germline CDR1 is SGHNT and CDR2 YYREEE (reference sequence). Deletions cut 4 bases from V and 2 bases from J, with 12 bases between.

The J gene is TRBJ1-1, the V gene TRBV9, with D unresolved. V shed 7 bases and J shed 1 base, with 8 bases lying between them. The germline V gene encodes CDR1 SGDLS and CDR2 YYNGEE. The CDR3 extends over 12 amino acids. CDR3 sequence (DNA): TGTGCCAGCGGCCGGACGAACACTGAAGCTTTCTTT. Translated, it gives CASGRTNTEAFF.

The chain combines TRBV29-1 with TRBJ1-1; possibly TRBD1 for D (6 bases). The germline V gene encodes CDR1 SQVTM and CDR2 ANQGSEA. The V and J ends lost 3 bases and 0 bases respectively, with 11 bases between them. This CDR3 has 14 amino acids. CDR3 bases: TGCAGCGTTGAGAAGGGGGGTGTGAACACTGAAGCTTTCTTT. It codes for CSVEKGGVNTEAFF.

The CDR3 sequence: CASSGSGYTF. CDR3 in DNA: TGTGCCAGCAGTGGTAGTGGCTACACCTTC. This sequence joins TRBV28 and TRBJ1-2; unclear D gene. The CDR3 has 10 amino acids. The germline V gene encodes CDR1 MDHEN and CDR2 SYDVKM. Trimming took off 5 bases at V and 7 bases at J, with 5 bases between the two ends.

The V and J genes are TRBV9 and TRBJ1-4, with D perhaps TRBD1 (6 bases). Germline V gene data show CDR1 as SGDLS and CDR2 as YYNGEE. This CDR3 region has 16 residues. Trimming removed 0 bases from V and 2 bases from J, with 11 bases in between. The CDR3 nucleotides read TGTGCCAGCAGCGTAGTCCCGGGGGCGACTAATGAAAAACTGTTTTTT. This translates into CASSVVPGATNEKLFF.

This clone is a singleton in its sample. V usage is TRBV12-2 and J usage is TRBJ1-5; no check of the table's D call, TRBD1, against the DNA was made. TRBV12-2 is a pseudogene segment. This CDR3 spans 16 amino acids. DNA of the CDR3: TGTGCAAGTCGCTTAGACGGACAGAAGGGCAATCAGCCCCAGCATTTT. Protein product: CASRLDGQKGNQPQHF.

This clone has only a few counts. J is TRBJ1-6 and V is TRBV10-1, with a tentative D call TRBD1 (6 bases). Germline CDR1 is WNHNN and CDR2 is SYGVQD (reference sequence). The germline V and J ends were trimmed by 6 bases and 0 bases, with 6 bases remaining between them. This CDR3 contains 14 residues. The CDR3 region has the DNA TGCGCCAGCAGGGACAGCTCCTATAATTCACCCCTCCACTTT. Translating it yields CASRDSSYNSPLHF.

The chain combines TRBV20-1 with TRBJ2-7; D perhaps matches TRBD1 (5 bases). The CDR3 runs 11 residues. With 2 bases removed from V and 3 bases from J, the gap between germline ends came to 5 bases. Looked up from germline, CDR1 is DFQATT and CDR2 is SNEGSKA (reference sequence). CDR3 region: CSARQGYEQYF. For the CDR3, the DNA is TGCAGTGCTAGACAGGGCTACGAGCAGTACTTC.

V gene TRBV7-2 combines with J gene TRBJ2-1; the D gene could be TRBD1 or TRBD2 (5 bases each). The CDR3 has 18 amino acids. The germline V gene has CDR1 SGHTA and CDR2 FQGNSA. With 1 base removed from V and 5 bases from J, the gap between germline ends came to 21 bases. The chain's CDR3 is CASSLGLPGTVGDNEQFF. CDR3 DNA sequence: TGTGCCAGCAGCTTAGGGCTCCCCGGGACGGTTGGCGACAATGAGCAGTTCTTC.

The chain employs TRBV24-1 and TRBJ2-3; D gene ambiguous. V lost 10 bases, J lost 0 bases, and 4 bases lay in between. Germline lookup yields CDR1 KGHDR and CDR2 SFDVKD. There are 11 residues in the CDR3. The CDR3 spells CATESTDTQYF. The CDR3 DNA follows: TGTGCCACTGAGAGCACAGATACGCAGTATTTT.

The J gene is TRBJ1-6, the V gene TRBV2; a weak D match, TRBD1 (5 bases). From germline, CDR1 is SNHLY and CDR2 FYNNEI. The germline V and J ends were trimmed by 1 base and 7 bases, with 8 bases remaining between them. The CDR3 has 14 amino acids. The CDR3, as DNA: TGTGCCAGCAGTGAAGGGGACGGAAATTCACCCCTCCACTTT. This sequence encodes CASSEGDGNSPLHF. The full variable domain, its missing parts supplied by reference TRBV2 and TRBJ1-6, is EPEVTQTPSHQVTQMGQEVILRCVPISNHLYFYWYRQILGQKVEFLVSFYNNEISEKSEIFDDQFSVERPDGSNFTLKIRSTKLEDSAMYFCASSEGDGNSPLHFGNGTRLTVT.

V gene TRBV6-5 combines with J gene TRBJ1-4; D is uncertain. The CDR3 runs 13 residues. Germline V lookup: CDR1 MNHEY, CDR2 SVGAGI. Between the trimmed V and J ends, which lost 3 bases and 6 bases, there was a span of 8 bases. The CDR3 region is CASSYKEDEKLFF. The CDR3 nucleotides read TGTGCCAGCAGTTATAAGGAGGATGAAAAACTGTTTTTT.

J is TRBJ1-1 and V is TRBV6-2 or TRBV6-3; 7 positions match TRBD1. CDR3 length equals 14 residues. CDR1 is MNHEY, CDR2 SVGEGT, per germline. Trimming cost V 2 bases and J 7 bases; bases outside gene matches: 7. The CDR3 DNA is TGTGCCAGCAGTTACACCCGGACAGGTGATGAAGCTTTCTTT. Translating it yields CASSYTRTGDEAFF.

The chain carries TRBV7-2 and TRBJ2-7; no clear D gene. The length of the CDR3 is 13 residues. Germline V gene sequence: CDR1 SGHTA, CDR2 FQGNSA. V was cut by 2 bases and J by 3 bases, with 8 bases left in between. Here the CDR3 reads CASSLNPGYEQYF. CDR3 in DNA: TGTGCCAGCAGCTTAAATCCGGGCTACGAGCAGTACTTC. The full variable domain, completed using reference TRBV7-2 and TRBJ2-7, is GAGVSQSPSNKVTEKGKDVELRCDPISGHTALYWYRQSLGQGLEFLIYFQGNSAPDKSGLPSDRFSAERTGGSVSTLTIQRTQQEDSAVYLCASSLNPGYEQYFGPGTRLTVT.

This clone was seen a handful of times. CDR3 nucleotides: TGTGCTAGTGGTTTAGGGGAAACGGCCAACGTCCTGACTTTC. Its protein is CASGLGETANVLTF. The rearrangement links TRBV12-5 to TRBJ2-6; D is possibly TRBD1 (5 bases). This CDR3 comprises 14 residues. Trimming took off 3 bases at V and 6 bases at J, with 9 bases between the two ends. CDR1 LGHNT and CDR2 FRNRAP come from the germline V gene.

This rearrangement joins TRBV19 to TRBJ2-3; TRBD2 agrees at 8 bases. V shed 3 bases, J shed 1 base, and the junction held 6 bases outside the gene matches. This CDR3 contains 16 residues. Germline V gives CDR1 LNHDA, CDR2 SQIVND (reference sequence). The CDR3 DNA sequence: TGTGCCAGTAGTATCCAAGCGGGGGTGGGCACAGATACGCAGTATTTT. This translates into CASSIQAGVGTDTQYF.

V is TRBV6-1 and J is TRBJ2-7, with D possibly being TRBD1 (6 bases). This CDR3 is 16 amino acids long. The germline V gene has CDR1 MNHNS and CDR2 SASEGT. The ends were cut back, 2 bases at V and 2 bases at J, with 16 bases in the middle. This chain's CDR3 is CASSEWLGDTAYEQYF. The CDR3 bases are TGTGCCAGCAGTGAATGGTTGGGGGACACAGCCTACGAGCAGTACTTC.

Details on this clone: One junction end does not reproduce the germline sequence, and a read error may be involved. The chain links TRBV29-1 to TRBJ2-5, with no clear D. CDR1 SQVTM and CDR2 ANQGSEA come from the germline V gene. This CDR3 region has 11 residues. CDR3 region: CSLEIQETQYF. For the CDR3, the DNA is TGCAGCCTTGAGATCCAAGAGACCCAGTACTTC.

In this sample, this clone turned up a few times. This sequence joins TRBV27 and TRBJ2-7, with 7 bases matching TRBD1. With 3 bases clipped from V and 6 bases from J, the junction kept 8 bases outside the gene matches. Germline loops: CDR1 MNHEY, CDR2 SMNVEV (reference sequence). The CDR3 sequence is 14 residues long. As DNA, the CDR3 is TGTGCCAGCAGTTTTGGGCAGGGGGAGTTCGAGCAGTACTTC. It encodes CASSFGQGEFEQYF.